The entry below gives a single T cell receptor beta chain sequence along with its context. What it binds is unknown. Trimming took off 1 base at V and 4 bases at J, with 10 bases between the two ends. The CDR3 length is 14 residues. CDR1 and CDR2 from the germline V gene are MNHNY and SVGAGI (reference sequence). Sampling of each donor yielded at least one pre-ART PBMC sample and at least two post-ART PBMC samples. This sample was taken from a study of long-term antiretroviral therapy in people with HIV. Overall study context: Sampling started about a decade before the 2015 immediate-ART recommendation. Study outcomes and limitations: With ART, diversity went up but was still lower than in transplant donor controls.

Investigators performed immunoSEQ version v3.0 at survey level. Sequencing was performed with immunoSEQ multiplex PCR; in TCRdb, only in-frame clones are kept and a portion is missing. The table lists some 35,000 clones, about four fifths of them singletons. This receptor was identified in a man aged 50-60 years with HIV. The J gene is TRBJ2-5, the V gene TRBV6-6; a weak D match, TRBD1 (5 bases). Sequencing was performed on unsorted PBMCs, taken 3 years after starting antiretroviral therapy. The CDR3 DNA reads TGTGCCAGCAGTTACTTACCAGGGATAGAGACCCAGTACTTC. Translation gives CASSYLPGIETQYF.